This is a list of T cell receptor beta chains from one sample in a study of blood T cell repertoires in COVID-19. The table came from immunoSEQ multiplex PCR; TCRdb's copy has only in-frame clones and leaves some out. This table holds hundreds of thousands of clones, 85% to 90% found once. Input material: PBMCs or T cells enriched from blood (not recorded which). These receptors came from a woman between 45 and 60 years old who had recovered from COVID-19. Both conserved end residues are part of each CDR3. D genes are given only for firm matches. Only part of the rows carry a size: once, few, many, or a class if the clone is expanded.

d_call,j_call,clone_size,v_call,cdr3_nt,cdr3_aa
.,TRBJ2-6,.,TRBV2,TGTGCCAGCAGTGAAGCAGCATTCTCTGGGGCCAACGTCCTGACTTTC,CASSEAAFSGANVLTF
.,TRBJ1-1,.,TRBV28,TGTGCCAGCAGTTCCGCGGTTGCTTTCTTT,CASSSAVAFF
TRBD1,TRBJ1-5,.,TRBV7-2,TGTGCCAGCAGTTCCTCAGGGGGCGGACGAAGTCAGCCCCAGCATTTT,CASSSSGGGRSQPQHF
.,TRBJ2-3,once,TRBV2,TGTGCCAGCACCGAACAGGCAGATACGCAGTATTTT,CASTEQADTQYF
TRBD1,TRBJ2-3,.,TRBV19,TGTGCCAGTAGCGACCGGGACAGGGGGCATCCGGATACGCAGTATTTT,CASSDRDRGHPDTQYF
.,TRBJ1-1,.,TRBV4-2,TGTGCCAGCAGCCAAAAACAGGGTCAGACCACTGAAGCTTTCTTT,CASSQKQGQTTEAFF
TRBD1,TRBJ1-1,.,TRBV9,TGTGCCAGCAGCTATGGACAGGGGAACACTGAAGCTTTCTTT,CASSYGQGNTEAFF
.,TRBJ2-1,.,TRBV7-8,TGTGCCAGCAGCTTAGGAGCAGGGGTTGGTAATGAGCAGTTCTTC,CASSLGAGVGNEQFF
TRBD2,TRBJ2-7,.,TRBV6-5,TGTGCCAGCAGTTACTCGGTAGCGGGTGGCTACGAGCAGTACTTC,CASSYSVAGGYEQYF
TRBD2,TRBJ2-3,.,TRBV11-2,TGTGCCAGCAGCTTAACCGGGAGGGCCTCAATAGCAGATACGCAGTATTTT,CASSLTGRASIADTQYF
.,TRBJ1-2,once,TRBV7-2,TGTGCCAGCAGCTTAGCTGCCTCGGTTCCCTATGGCTACACCTTC,CASSLAASVPYGYTF
TRBD2,TRBJ2-7,.,TRBV28,TGTGCCAGCAGGTTATCCGGGGCTAGCGGGAGCTACGAGCAGTACTTC,CASRLSGASGSYEQYF
TRBD1,TRBJ1-1,once,TRBV5-4,TGTGCCAGCAGAACTACAGGGGGGAACACTGAAGCTTTCTTT,CASRTTGGNTEAFF
TRBD2,TRBJ2-5,.,TRBV2,TGTGCCAGCAGGGGCTCTAGCGGGAGGGTTACCCAGTACTTC,CASRGSSGRVTQYF
.,TRBJ2-1,.,TRBV3-1/TRBV3-2,TGTGCCAGCAGACCCGCTGGACTAACTCAGAATGAGCAGTTCTTC,CASRPAGLTQNEQFF
.,TRBJ2-1,.,TRBV5-4,TGTGCCAGCAGCTTGGGCGGCTCCTACAATGAGCAGTTCTTC,CASSLGGSYNEQFF
.,TRBJ2-7,.,TRBV11-2,TGTGCCAGCAGCCCCGGCTACGAGCAGTACTTC,CASSPGYEQYF
.,TRBJ2-5,.,TRBV7-2,TGTGCCAGCAGCTCGGGAACGGGGTGGCAAGAGACCCAGTACTTC,CASSSGTGWQETQYF
TRBD1,TRBJ1-5,.,TRBV19,TGTGCCTCTTATCAGGGACAGGACAATCAGCCCCAGCATTTT,CASYQGQDNQPQHF
TRBD1,TRBJ1-5,once,TRBV5-6,TGTGCCAGCAGCCCCAGACAGGGGAGTACCGGGCAGCCCCAGCATTTT,CASSPRQGSTGQPQHF
.,TRBJ2-3,once,TRBV10-3,TGTGCCATCAGTGCTATCGGTACGCAGTATTTT,CAISAIGTQYF
TRBD1,TRBJ2-7,.,TRBV28,TGTGCCAGCAGCCTTCCCGGGACAGGCCACCACGAGCAGTACTTC,CASSLPGTGHHEQYF
TRBD1,TRBJ1-2,.,TRBV19,TGTGCCAGTAGTATCATCGTGCGGACAGGACTCAACTATGGCTACACCTTC,CASSIIVRTGLNYGYTF
TRBD2,TRBJ2-2,.,TRBV27,TGTGCCAGCAGTCCTGGGACTAGCGGGAAGACCGGGGAGCTGTTTTTT,CASSPGTSGKTGELFF
.,TRBJ2-7,.,TRBV6-2/TRBV6-3,TGTGCCAGCAGCCGGGACTCAAATTTGAGAGAGCAGTACTTC,CASSRDSNLREQYF
.,TRBJ2-7,few,TRBV25-1,TGTGCCAGCAGTCTTAGCTACGAGCAGTACTTC,CASSLSYEQYF
.,TRBJ2-2,.,TRBV7-9,TGTGCCAGCAGCTTACTCGAGACGAACACCGGGGAGCTGTTTTTT,CASSLLETNTGELFF
TRBD1,TRBJ1-1,few,TRBV19,TGTGCCAGTATCCCTCGGACAGGGATTGAAGCTTTCTTT,CASIPRTGIEAFF
.,TRBJ2-7,once,TRBV6-6,TGTGCCTGTCGTCTGGGCAGGGGCTACGAGCAGTACTTC,CACRLGRGYEQYF
TRBD1,TRBJ2-5,.,TRBV7-7,TGTGCTAGCAGCACCGGGACAGGGGGCGGGGAGACCCAGTACTTC,CASSTGTGGGETQYF
TRBD2,TRBJ2-1,.,TRBV7-6,TGTGCCAGCAGCTTAGCGGCGGGGGGGGTTAGCTCCTACAATGAGCAGTTCTTC,CASSLAAGGVSSYNEQFF
TRBD2,TRBJ2-1,.,TRBV28,TGTGCCAGCATGTTCGGGGGGGCCTACAATGAGCAGTTCTTC,CASMFGGAYNEQFF
.,TRBJ1-2,.,TRBV7-9,TGTGCCAGCAGCTCACAGAAGGGAGCCAACTATGGCTACACCTTC,CASSSQKGANYGYTF
.,TRBJ1-4,.,TRBV30,TGTGCCTGGAGTATCGGACCGGGGACTAATGAAAAACTGTTTTTT,CAWSIGPGTNEKLFF
.,TRBJ2-3,few,TRBV7-3,TGTGCCAGCAGCCGAACAGGGATCAGCACAGATACGCAGTATTTT,CASSRTGISTDTQYF
.,TRBJ1-2,.,TRBV29-1,TGCAGCGTTGAAGGGCCAGGGGTTGTCTATGGCTACACCTTC,CSVEGPGVVYGYTF
.,TRBJ2-7,.,TRBV5-5,TGTGCCAGCAGCAATGCGGGACTCCCTTTTGAGGAGCAGTACTTC,CASSNAGLPFEEQYF
TRBD1,TRBJ1-3,.,TRBV10-2,TGCGCCAGCAGTGACGGACAGGGGGCCACGAGAAGCAACTCTGGAAACACCATATATTTT,CASSDGQGATRSNSGNTIYF
TRBD1,TRBJ1-1,.,TRBV5-1,TGCGCCAGCAGCTTAGGGGGGACAGCGAACACTGAAGCTTTCTTT,CASSLGGTANTEAFF
TRBD2,TRBJ2-1,.,TRBV10-3,TGTGCCATCAGTGAGTCGACTAGCGGGAGCAATGAGCAGTTCTTC,CAISESTSGSNEQFF
.,TRBJ1-5,.,TRBV19,TGTGCCAGCGGGTCCAATCAGCCCCAGCATTTT,CASGSNQPQHF
.,TRBJ2-7,.,TRBV27,TGTGCCAGCAACAAACCGGGGGACCGCTCCTACGAGCAGTACTTC,CASNKPGDRSYEQYF
TRBD1,TRBJ1-3,.,TRBV29-1,TGCAGCGTTGAAGATCGAGGACAGGGTGGAAACACCATATATTTT,CSVEDRGQGGNTIYF
.,TRBJ2-2,.,TRBV6-1,TGTGCCAGCGTCCGGGGTGCGAACACCGGGGAGCTGTTTTTT,CASVRGANTGELFF
.,TRBJ1-3,.,TRBV3-1/TRBV3-2,TGTGCCAGCAGCCCCCAGTCCCCTGGAAACACCATATATTTT,CASSPQSPGNTIYF